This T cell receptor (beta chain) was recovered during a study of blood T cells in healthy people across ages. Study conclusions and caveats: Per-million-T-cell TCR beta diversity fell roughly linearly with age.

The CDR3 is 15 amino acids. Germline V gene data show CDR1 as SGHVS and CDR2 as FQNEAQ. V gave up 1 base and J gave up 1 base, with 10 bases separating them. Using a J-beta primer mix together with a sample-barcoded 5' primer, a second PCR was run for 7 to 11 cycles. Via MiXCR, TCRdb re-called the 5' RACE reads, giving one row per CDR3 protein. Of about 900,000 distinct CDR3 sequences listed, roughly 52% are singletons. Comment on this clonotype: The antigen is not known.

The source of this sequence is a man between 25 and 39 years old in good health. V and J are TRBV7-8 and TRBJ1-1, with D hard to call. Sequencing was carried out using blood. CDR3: CASSLGGNGNTEAFF. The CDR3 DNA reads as TGTGCCAGCAGCTTAGGGGGAAACGGGAACACTGAAGCTTTCTTT.